This TCR beta chain was identified in a study of vaccination effects on CD4 cells after COVID-19. Study summary: The ViraFEST assay expanded antigen-specific CD4+ T cells with viral peptide pools before sequencing.

Study-wide findings and caveats: Clones induced by infection and by vaccine showed marked clonal contraction late after vaccination.

The ends lost 6 bases at V and 8 bases at J; junction bases unmatched: 14. The CDR3 has 15 amino acids. Looked up from germline, CDR1 is LNHDA and CDR2 is SQIVND (reference sequence). Comments on this clone: Antigen unknown.

It was after approximately 10 days of culture that CD4+ T cells were isolated. Participants each got two BNT162b2 or mRNA-1273 vaccine doses. The vaccine recipients had no prior SARS-CoV-2 infection, with negative nucleocapsid antibodies. Half the medium was replaced with IL-2 medium on days 3 and 7. The method was immunoSEQ multiplex PCR; TCRdb's version includes in-frame clones alone and lacks a portion of them. The sample yields more than 55,000 clones, around 84% seen once. The sequencing used CD4+ T cells from PBMCs cultured without peptide, collected after COVID-19 vaccination. The V call is TRBV19, the J call TRBJ1-2; 8 bases fit TRBD1. This TCR was recovered from a human donor who received a COVID-19 vaccine. CDR3 protein: CASSPLGQGARGYTF. The DNA for the CDR3 is TGTGCCAGTAGCCCCCTGGGGCAGGGGGCGCGAGGCTACACCTTC.